The clone carrying this T cell receptor beta chain occurred many times. This specimen belongs to a study of T-cell reconstitution after alpha-beta-depleted transplantation in children. CDR1 is ENHRY, CDR2 SYGVKD, per germline. V was shortened by 6 bases and J by 5 bases, with 19 bases between the two germline ends. CDR3 length: 15 amino acids. TCRbeta library construction was performed incorporating unique molecular identifiers. TCRdb called the PCR reads again in MiXCR, with one record for every CDR3 protein. The repertoire has 350,000 to 500,000 distinct CDR3 sequences, about 40% of them found once; the top ten carry under 35%.

The sequencing used PBMCs, collected before TCRalphabeta/CD19-depleted stem cell transplant. The receptor's source is a girl aged 2-10 years with aplastic anemia, due to receive a stem cell transplant. The chain joins TRBV10-3 to TRBJ1-1; D ambiguous. The CDR3 nucleotides are TGTGCCATCAGAGAACCCCAGTTTATGGGGACTGAAGCTTTCTTT. Its translation is CAIREPQFMGTEAFF.